The clone carrying this T cell receptor (beta chain) showed up just a few times. Antigen unknown. V lost 7 bases and J lost 8; bases outside the gene matches: 5. This CDR3 region has 12 residues. The V gene's germline CDR1 is MNHEY and CDR2 SVGAGI. PCR primers comprised 60 Vbeta and 13 Jbeta primers. Only in-frame clones appear in the TCRdb table, and some are missing; sequencing was by immunoSEQ multiplex PCR. The sample lists some 110,000 clones; 70% were seen once. The data derive from a study of cytomegalovirus exposure and HLA in healthy donors. Study context: For the roughly 390 genotyped donors, 65% to 90% fell within the Caucasian-associated ancestry cluster. Study-level points and caveats: Later analysis placed DRB1 highest and HLA-C lowest in TCR association rates, which differed by HLA locus. Highly shared variants forming one cluster were likely a sequencing artifact.

This TCR derives from a man aged 30 to 39 in good health and CMV-seropositive. The rearrangement links TRBV6-5 to TRBJ1-1, with 9 bases that match TRBD1. Sequencing was carried out using PBMCs. CDR3 residues: CASTGTGTEAFF. The DNA of the CDR3 is TGTGCCAGCACGGGGACAGGGACAGAAGCTTTCTTT.